The 13 T cell receptor beta chains in this list originate from one sample, sequenced in a study of blood T cell repertoires in COVID-19. Repertoires were generated with immunoSEQ multiplex PCR, while TCRdb's copy carries only in-frame clones and drops some. The top ten hold roughly 25% of the sample, which has nearly 45,000 clones, about nine tenths seen once. The sample was peripheral blood. The receptors come from a woman aged 80 or over in a cohort sampled during active or convalescent COVID-19.

The rearrangement uses TRBV7-2 and TRBJ1-2; tentatively, D is TRBD1 (5 bases). Between the trimmed V and J ends, which lost 4 bases and 6 bases, there was a span of 15 bases. Germline values: CDR1 SGHTA, CDR2 FQGNSA. The CDR3 totals 14 residues. The CDR3 DNA follows: TGTGCCAGCAGCTCACCTACAGGCCCCAATGGCTACACCTTC. Amino acid sequence: CASSSPTGPNGYTF.

The chain recombines TRBV7-2 with TRBJ1-5; 11 nucleotides agree with TRBD1. J was trimmed by 11 bases and V by 0 bases; bases with no gene match: 3. Germline loops: CDR1 SGHTA, CDR2 FQGNSA. The CDR3 extends over 14 amino acids. This CDR3 reads CASSLAGTGGAQHF. Here the CDR3 DNA reads TGTGCCAGCAGCTTAGCGGGGACAGGGGGAGCCCAGCATTTT.

CDR3 sequence (DNA): TGTGCCAGCAGCTCCCTGACAGAGACTTTAGAGACCCAGTACTTC. Its protein product is CASSSLTETLETQYF. The J gene is TRBJ2-5, the V gene TRBV7-8, with D tentatively TRBD1 (5 bases). V dropped 4 bases and J dropped 4 bases, with 16 bases sitting between them. The CDR3 has 15 amino acids. Germline V gives CDR1 SGHVS, CDR2 FQNEAQ. The variable domain in full, with the rest retrieved from reference TRBV7-8 and TRBJ2-5, is GAGVSQSPRYKVAKRGQDVALRCDPISGHVSLFWYQQALGQGPEFLTYFQNEAQLDKSGLPSDRFFAERPEGSVSTLKIQRTQQEDSAVYLCASSSLTETLETQYFGPGTRLLVL.

The rearrangement links TRBV11-2 to TRBJ1-1; 8 bases are a match to TRBD1. Germline V gene data show CDR1 as SGHAT and CDR2 as FQNNGV. The CDR3 extends over 14 amino acids. V shed 7 bases, J shed 1 base, and the junction held 5 bases outside the gene matches. CDR3 DNA: TGTGCCAGCACCCGGACAGGGACGAACACTGAAGCTTTCTTT. It codes for CASTRTGTNTEAFF.

The chain couples TRBV25-1 to TRBJ2-7; D gene uncertain. Germline V lookup: CDR1 MGHDK, CDR2 SYGVNS. This CDR3 contains 13 residues. V was cut by 6 bases and J by 7 bases, with 16 bases left in between. CDR3: CASSQSVIGEQYF. The CDR3 nucleotides are TGTGCCAGCAGCCAAAGCGTGATAGGAGAGCAGTACTTC.

The V call is TRBV10-3, the J call TRBJ1-5; 9 bases are shared with TRBD1. The V gene end was trimmed by 5 bases and the J gene end by 4 bases; junction bases not matched to a gene: 3. Looked up from germline, CDR1 is ENHRY and CDR2 is SYGVKD. This CDR3 contains 14 residues. The CDR3 sequence: CAISNRGPNQPQHF. Written as DNA, the CDR3 is TGTGCCATCAGTAACAGGGGGCCGAATCAGCCCCAGCATTTT.

This clone has a single count. This chain links TRBV7-9 with TRBJ1-4; D unresolved. Trimming pared 1 base from V and 3 bases from J, leaving 9 bases between. This CDR3 is 15 amino acids long. Germline-derived CDR1 and CDR2 are SEHNR and FQNEAQ (reference sequence). In DNA, the CDR3 is TGTGCCAGCAGCTTAGGGGGAGGGCCTAATGAAAAACTGTTTTTT. This translates into CASSLGGGPNEKLFF.

The V call is TRBV6-5, the J call TRBJ2-1; 13 bases align to TRBD2. The CDR3 is 14 amino acids. V shed 8 bases, J shed 10 bases, and the junction held 8 bases outside the gene matches. From germline, CDR1 is MNHEY and CDR2 SVGAGI. CDR3 nucleotide sequence: TGTGCCAGCTTAACTAGCGGGGGGGCCGGAGAGCAGTTCTTC. Protein: CASLTSGGAGEQFF.

The chain employs TRBV5-1 and TRBJ1-1, with D perhaps matching TRBD1 (5 bases). V was clipped by 0 bases and J by 6 bases, with 12 bases between them. The CDR3 has 14 residues. Germline CDR1 reads SGHRS; CDR2 reads YFSETQ. CDR3 loop: CASSLGGAGAEAFF. The CDR3 DNA reads TGCGCCAGCAGCTTGGGCGGGGCGGGGGCTGAAGCTTTCTTT.

The chain combines TRBV5-4 with TRBJ2-3; 10 nucleotides agree with TRBD1. V lost 3 bases, J lost 2 bases, and 3 bases stayed unmatched. The CDR3 totals 15 residues. Germline V gene sequence: CDR1 SGHNT, CDR2 YYREEE (reference sequence). The CDR3 DNA sequence: TGTGCCAGCAGCTGGGACAGGGGATACACAGATACGCAGTATTTT. Its translation: CASSWDRGYTDTQYF. Full variable domain (remainder filled in from reference TRBV5-4 and TRBJ2-3): ETGVTQSPTHLIKTRGQQVTLRCSSQSGHNTVSWYQQALGQGPQFIFQYYREEENGRGNFPPRFSGLQFPNYSSELNVNALELDDSALYLCASSWDRGYTDTQYFGPGTRLTVL.

The chain has TRBV5-1 and TRBJ2-3; unclear D gene. There are 12 residues in the CDR3. V dropped 4 bases and J dropped 1 base, with 4 bases sitting between them. Germline-derived CDR1 and CDR2 are SGHRS and YFSETQ. The chain's CDR3 is CASSPGTDTQYF. CDR3 nucleotides: TGCGCCAGCAGCCCCGGCACAGATACGCAGTATTTT.

The rearrangement links TRBV19 to TRBJ2-3, with D tentatively TRBD1 (6 bases). CDR1 is LNHDA and CDR2 is SQIVND in the germline V gene (reference sequence). Between the trimmed V and J ends, which lost 3 bases and 3 bases, there was a span of 16 bases. The CDR3 runs to 16 residues. The CDR3 region is CASSILTSGVTDTQYF. Written as DNA, the CDR3 is TGTGCCAGTAGTATTTTAACCTCAGGGGTTACAGATACGCAGTATTTT.

V gene TRBV11-2 combines with J gene TRBJ2-5; tentative D call: TRBD2 (9 bases). Germline V gene data show CDR1 as SGHAT and CDR2 as FQNNGV. CDR3 size: 16 residues. The V and J ends lost 5 bases and 1 base respectively, with 17 bases between them. CDR3 region: CASSPRGREGQETQYF. The CDR3 nucleotides read TGTGCCAGCAGCCCCAGGGGGCGGGAGGGCCAAGAGACCCAGTACTTC.